The 25 T cell receptor beta chains reported below all come from one sample, sequenced in a study of Tregs in tolerant kidney transplant recipients. The method was immunoSEQ multiplex PCR; TCRdb's version includes in-frame clones alone and lacks a portion of them. The sample's table shows fewer than 55,000 clones. This sample comprised CD4+ T cells from blood, obtained before the transplant. The receptors originated from a human donor who received a combined kidney and bone marrow transplant.

Worth noting for this clone: The read terminates 3 residues ahead of where the CDR3 ends, so the germline J gene completes it. The chain is built from TRBV7-6 and TRBJ2-1; a weak D match, TRBD2 (6 bases). V gave up 1 base and J gave up 4 bases, with 17 bases separating them. CDR1 and CDR2 (germline): SGHVS, FNYEAQ. The CDR3 has 17 residues. CDR3 sequence reads: CASSLGFRGKKYNEQFF. The CDR3 bases that were read are TGTGCCAGCAGCTTAGGGTTTCGCGGGAAAAAATACAATGAG.

Points on this clone: Sequencing ends 3 residues short of the CDR3 end; the germline J gene provides the rest. The chain combines TRBV6-1 with TRBJ1-1; D is unclear. Trimming took off 4 bases at V and 1 base at J, with 10 bases between the two ends. From germline, CDR1 is MNHNS and CDR2 SASEGT. This CDR3 is built from 14 residues. The CDR3 loop is CASSVRAQNTEAFF. The sequenced CDR3 bases are TGTGCCAGCAGTGTTAGGGCCCAGAACACTGAA.

To note about this clone: The missing CDR3 end, 3 residues past where the read stops, is filled in from the germline J gene. The J gene is TRBJ1-2, the V gene TRBV19; D unclear. There are 13 residues in the CDR3. Germline V CDR1 and CDR2: LNHDA, SQIVND (reference sequence). Trimming took 6 bases from V and 3 from J, leaving 11 bases between them. The sequenced CDR3 bases are TGTGCCAGTAGCCTAGGAGACTACTATGGC. It encodes CASSLGDYYG. The full CDR3 reads CASSLGDYYGYTF.

As regards this clone: Read sequence stops 3 residues before the CDR3 end, and the germline J gene provides the missing end. The chain has TRBV2 and TRBJ1-6; TRBD1 matches 7 bases. The V gene end was trimmed by 11 bases and the J gene end by 0 bases; junction bases not matched to a gene: 4. The CDR3 is 14 residues long. Germline CDR1 reads SNHLY; CDR2 reads FYNNEI. The sequenced part of the CDR3 DNA is TGTGCCTCCAGGGGGTCCTCCTATAATTCACCC. It codes for CASRGSSYNSP. The entire CDR3 is CASRGSSYNSPLHF.

For this clone: The read is 3 residues too short to cover the CDR3 end, so that end is filled in from the germline J gene. The chain combines TRBV5-1 with TRBJ1-4; D not resolved. The germline V gene has CDR1 SGHRS and CDR2 YFSETQ. CDR3 length: 14 amino acids. V was pared by 4 bases and J by 3 bases, with 10 bases between. The CDR3 here is CASSPIVSNEKLFF. CDR3 DNA (partial): TGCGCCAGCAGCCCTATCGTTTCTAATGAAAAA.

The CDR3 is CSAGLAETQYF. The CDR3 bases that were read are TGCAGCGCTGGACTAGCAGAGACC. The chain recombines TRBV29-1 with TRBJ2-5; 8 bases agree with TRBD2. The CDR3 extends 3 residues past the end of the read, so its final part is completed from the germline J gene. Looked up from germline, CDR1 is SQVTM and CDR2 is ANQGSEA. With V trimmed by 7 bases and J by 4 bases, 2 bases remained unmatched. CDR3 length: 11 residues.

Regarding this clone: The read falls 3 residues short of the CDR3 end, and the missing part is taken from the germline J gene. V is TRBV5-1 and J is TRBJ2-7, with D possibly TRBD1 on 6 matching bases. Trimming stripped 3 bases from V and 2 bases from J, with 24 bases between. CDR3 length equals 18 residues. Germline assignment: CDR1 SGHRS and CDR2 YFSETQ. CDR3 DNA, as far as it was read: TGCGCCAGCAGCTCCCCCCCCGCCAGGGGACACGGAACCTACGAG. Protein: CASSSPPARGHGTYE. The whole CDR3 sequence reads CASSSPPARGHGTYEQYF.

As concerns this clone: The CDR3 extends 3 residues past the end of the read, so its final part is completed from the germline J gene. The gene calls are TRBV5-1 and TRBJ1-2, with TRBD1 identical over 7 bases. Trimming took 0 bases from V and 7 from J; bases not matched to a gene: 6. The length of the CDR3 is 14 residues. CDR1 and CDR2 from the germline V gene are SGHRS and YFSETQ. The covered CDR3 bases are TGCGCCAGCAGCTTGGGACAGGGCGCCTCTGGC. As protein: CASSLGQGASG. The CDR3 in full is CASSLGQGASGYTF.

About this clone: The read halts 3 residues ahead of the CDR3 end, with the missing end drawn from the germline J gene. The chain uses TRBV30 and TRBJ2-7; no reliable D call. Trimming removed 3 bases from V and 2 bases from J, with 5 bases in between. The CDR3 extends over 11 amino acids. Per germline, CDR1 GTSNPN and CDR2 SVGIG (reference sequence). The CDR3 protein is CAWSATYEQYF. The sequenced CDR3 bases are TGTGCCTGGAGCGCGACCTACGAG.

Partial CDR3 DNA: TGCAGTGCTCCTCGGGACAGCAAAGCCTCCTACGAG. It codes for CSAPRDSKASYE. The complete CDR3 reads CSAPRDSKASYEQYF. The rearrangement joins TRBV20-1 to TRBJ2-7, with 7 nucleotides matching TRBD1. Read data end 3 residues before the CDR3 end; the end is taken from the germline J gene. V shed 5 bases and J 0 bases; nucleotides not matched to a gene: 10. CDR3 size: 15 residues. Germline CDR1 is DFQATT and CDR2 is SNEGSKA (reference sequence).

A word on this clone: The read gets to within 3 residues of the CDR3 end, and the germline J gene fills in the rest. The rearrangement joins TRBV5-1 to TRBJ2-2, with D tentatively TRBD2 (6 bases). Germline V gene data show CDR1 as SGHRS and CDR2 as YFSETQ. The CDR3 runs 14 residues. V lost 4 bases and J 4 bases, leaving 11 bases between the germline ends. The sequenced CDR3 bases are TGCGCCAGCAGCGAGGGACTTCCCACCGGGGAG. Protein sequence: CASSEGLPTGE. The full CDR3 reads CASSEGLPTGELFF. The entire variable domain, with the rest obtained from reference TRBV5-1 and TRBJ2-2, is as follows: KAGVTQTPRYLIKTRGQQVTLSCSPISGHRSVSWYQQTPGQGLQFLFEYFSETQRNKGNFPGRFSGRQFSNSRSEMNVSTLELGDSALYLCASSEGLPTGELFFGEGSRLTVL.

As to this clone: With the read ending 3 residues before the CDR3 end, the germline J gene is used to fill in that end. This sequence joins TRBV18 and TRBJ2-7; a possible D gene is TRBD1 (5 bases). Germline V gene lookup returns CDR1 KGHSH and CDR2 LQKENI. This CDR3 region has 13 residues. V lost 2 bases, J lost 5 bases, and 10 bases lay in between. Incomplete CDR3 DNA: TGTGCCAGCTCACCAGTCCAGGGCAACGAG. This encodes CASSPVQGNE. The full-length CDR3 reads as CASSPVQGNEQYF.

Partial CDR3 DNA: TGTGCCAGCAGTACGGGGTTAACTTCGGGAACAGATACG. It codes for CASSTGLTSGTDT. The full CDR3 protein is CASSTGLTSGTDTQYF. The rearrangement joins TRBV2 to TRBJ2-3; the D gene is possibly TRBD2 (5 bases). The read is 3 residues too short to cover the CDR3 end, so that end is filled in from the germline J gene. The V end lost 5 bases, the J end lost 3 bases, and 18 bases lay between the germline ends. CDR1 and CDR2 from the germline V gene are SNHLY and FYNNEI. The CDR3 runs to 16 residues.

About this clone itself: Read data end 3 residues before the CDR3 end; the end is taken from the germline J gene. V gene TRBV29-1 combines with J gene TRBJ1-4; 7 bases fit TRBD1. Germline V gene lookup returns CDR1 SQVTM and CDR2 ANQGSEA. Trimming at V came to 4 bases and at J to 8 bases, leaving 10 bases not matched to a gene. The CDR3 contains 14 residues. CDR3 region: CSVATWTGAEKLFF. The CDR3 DNA, read in part, is TGCAGCGTTGCCACTTGGACAGGAGCAGAAAAA.

Remarks on this clone: The observed sequence ends 3 residues before the CDR3 terminus, with the missing tail filled in from the germline J gene. V gene TRBV24-1 combines with J gene TRBJ2-2; 7 bases agree with TRBD2. Germline assignment: CDR1 KGHDR and CDR2 SFDVKD. The junction had 0 bases not matched to a gene; V was cut back by 6 bases and J by 3 bases. This CDR3 region has 13 residues. The CDR3 spells CATSLADTGELFF. Partial CDR3 DNA: TGTGCCACCAGTCTAGCGGACACCGGGGAG.

With respect to this clone: The read ends 3 residues shy of where the CDR3 ends; the end is completed using the germline J gene. The chain uses TRBV5-1 and TRBJ2-3; TRBD1 aligns across 7 bases. Trimming took 6 bases from V and 1 from J; bases not matched to a gene: 2. The CDR3 loop spans 13 amino acids. The germline gives CDR1 SGHRS, CDR2 YFSETQ. CDR3 DNA, as far as it was read: TGCGCCAGCACCCAGGGGGGCACAGATACG. Protein sequence: CASTQGGTDT. The whole CDR3 sequence is CASTQGGTDTQYF.

Concerning this clone: The read stops 3 residues short of the end of the CDR3; the missing end is completed from the germline J gene. The gene calls are TRBV5-1 and TRBJ2-5; 10 bases match TRBD1. Per the germline V gene, CDR1 is SGHRS and CDR2 is YFSETQ. The CDR3 totals 16 residues. J was trimmed by 0 bases and V by 5 bases; bases with no gene match: 7. CDR3 loop: CASSSGTGDDQETQYF. CDR3 DNA (partial): TGCGCCAGCAGTTCCGGGACAGGGGACGACCAAGAGACC. Filled out from reference TRBV5-1 and TRBJ2-5, the complete variable domain reads KAGVTQTPRYLIKTRGQQVTLSCSPISGHRSVSWYQQTPGQGLQFLFEYFSETQRNKGNFPGRFSGRQFSNSRSEMNVSTLELGDSALYLCASSSGTGDDQETQYFGPGTRLLVL.

The part of the CDR3 DNA that was read is TGTGCCAGCTCACCCGACAGGGGTGGAAGCGGGGAG. Its translation is CASSPDRGGSGE. The full-length CDR3 reads as CASSPDRGGSGELFF. The chain employs TRBV18 and TRBJ2-2; 8 positions agree with TRBD1. Coverage ceases 3 residues before the CDR3 finishes, and the germline J gene fills in the end. The CDR3 is 15 residues long. Germline trimming cut 3 bases from V and 7 bases from J; bases unmatched to any gene: 7. The V gene's germline CDR1 is KGHSH and CDR2 LQKENI.

In regard to this clone: Read sequence stops 3 residues before the CDR3 end, and the germline J gene provides the missing end. The V gene is TRBV12-5, the J gene TRBJ2-3; perhaps TRBD2 as D (5 bases). V lost 1 base, J lost 1 base, and 9 bases lay in between. The CDR3 loop spans 15 amino acids. Germline V lookup: CDR1 LGHNT, CDR2 FRNRAP. The covered CDR3 bases are TGTGCTAGTGGTTTGGACCTAGCAGGCACAGATACG. Encoded protein: CASGLDLAGTDT. The whole CDR3 region reads CASGLDLAGTDTQYF.

As regards this clone: From the germline J gene comes the end of the CDR3, since the read stops 3 residues before it. The chain joins TRBV20-1 to TRBJ2-5; 10 bases are a match to TRBD1. This CDR3 is 15 amino acids long. Germline CDR1 reads DFQATT; CDR2 reads SNEGSKA (reference sequence). J was trimmed by 1 base and V by 4 bases; bases with no gene match: 6. The CDR3 here is CSATTGTGVQETQYF. The part of the CDR3 DNA that was read is TGCAGTGCTACAACTGGGACAGGGGTCCAAGAGACC.

On this clone: The read halts 3 residues ahead of the CDR3 end, with the missing end drawn from the germline J gene. This chain joins TRBV7-2 and TRBJ2-7; 7 bases align to TRBD1. With 6 bases clipped from V and 4 bases from J, the junction kept 12 bases outside the gene matches. CDR1 and CDR2 from the germline V gene are SGHTA and FQGNSA. The CDR3 loop spans 15 amino acids. The sequenced CDR3 bases are TGTGCCAGCAGTGGACACGGACAGGCGGCTTACGAG. Translation: CASSGHGQAAYE. The complete CDR3 protein is CASSGHGQAAYEQYF.

As for this clone: Read sequence stops 3 residues before the CDR3 end, and the germline J gene provides the missing end. This chain joins TRBV20-1 and TRBJ2-3; weak D call: TRBD1 (5 bases). The CDR3 is 13 residues long. V was clipped by 6 bases and J by 0 bases, with 10 bases between them. Per the germline V gene, CDR1 is DFQATT and CDR2 is SNEGSKA (reference sequence). The CDR3 is CSAQTDSTDTQYF. The covered CDR3 bases are TGCAGTGCCCAGACAGATAGCACAGATACG.

As concerns this clone: The read finishes 3 residues shy of the CDR3 end, and the germline J gene is used to complete it. V is TRBV19 and J is TRBJ2-2, with 7 bases lining up with TRBD2. The V gene's germline CDR1 is LNHDA and CDR2 SQIVND (reference sequence). This CDR3 has 17 amino acids. V gave up 3 bases and J gave up 2 bases; unmatched junction bases: 9. CDR3 in amino acids: CASSISPWGGNTGELFF. The sequenced part of the CDR3 DNA is TGTGCCAGTAGTATCAGTCCCTGGGGGGGAAACACCGGGGAG.

CDR3 amino acids: CASSLQAMNTEAFF. The covered CDR3 bases are TGCGCCAGCAGCTTGCAGGCTATGAACACTGAA. The chain links TRBV5-1 to TRBJ1-1; D is undetermined. The read terminates 3 residues ahead of where the CDR3 ends, so the germline J gene completes it. This CDR3 comprises 14 residues. The V and J ends lost 1 base and 0 bases respectively, with 7 bases between them. Germline CDR1 reads SGHRS; CDR2 reads YFSETQ. The complete variable domain, with remaining parts taken from reference TRBV5-1 and TRBJ1-1, reads KAGVTQTPRYLIKTRGQQVTLSCSPISGHRSVSWYQQTPGQGLQFLFEYFSETQRNKGNFPGRFSGRQFSNSRSEMNVSTLELGDSALYLCASSLQAMNTEAFFGQGTRLTVV.

Regarding this clone: The read stops 3 residues short of the end of the CDR3; the missing end is completed from the germline J gene. The gene calls are TRBV5-5 and TRBJ1-3, with a tentative D call TRBD1 (5 bases). The CDR3 totals 12 residues. V dropped 4 bases and J dropped 9 bases, with 11 bases sitting between them. CDR1 is SGHKS and CDR2 is YYEKEE in the germline V gene (reference sequence). This CDR3 reads CASSPAGPTIYF. The covered CDR3 bases are TGTGCCAGCAGCCCAGCGGGGCCCACC.